The 4 T cell receptor beta chains below all came from one sample that was sequenced in a study of cytomegalovirus exposure and HLA in healthy donors. Primers: 60 Vbeta forward and 13 Jbeta reverse. Profiling relied on immunoSEQ multiplex PCR, and the TCRdb table lists in-frame clones only, not all of them. The sample lists approximately 110,000 clones, 55% to 75% occurring once. Source material: PBMCs. Every receptor here comes from a man aged 25 to 45 in good health and CMV-seropositive.

There are a few counts of this clone. The chain uses TRBV18 and TRBJ1-4, with TRBD1 matching 7 bases. CDR1 is KGHSH and CDR2 is LQKENI in the germline V gene. The CDR3 sequence is 15 residues long. V lost 6 bases, J lost 7 bases, and 11 bases stayed unmatched. Here the CDR3 reads CASSPMVQGSEKLFF. The CDR3 bases are TGTGCCAGCTCCCCCATGGTACAGGGGAGTGAAAAACTGTTTTTT.

This chain connects TRBV5-1 to TRBJ2-7; weak D call: TRBD1 (6 bases). Looked up from germline, CDR1 is SGHRS and CDR2 is YFSETQ. V shed 1 base and J shed 4 bases, with 12 bases lying between them. This CDR3 is 14 amino acids long. The DNA of the CDR3 is TGCGCCAGCAGCTTGCCAGGGGCCGTATACGAGCAGTACTTC. Protein sequence: CASSLPGAVYEQYF. The full variable domain, its missing parts supplied by reference TRBV5-1 and TRBJ2-7, is KAGVTQTPRYLIKTRGQQVTLSCSPISGHRSVSWYQQTPGQGLQFLFEYFSETQRNKGNFPGRFSGRQFSNSRSEMNVSTLELGDSALYLCASSLPGAVYEQYFGPGTRLTVT.

The rearrangement links TRBV30 to TRBJ2-6; D unclear. The CDR3 consists of 13 residues. The V end was cut by 4 bases, the J end by 3 bases, with 7 bases between. Germline lookup yields CDR1 GTSNPN and CDR2 SVGIG (reference sequence). CDR3 nucleotide sequence: TGTGCCTGGACGTCCTTTGGGGCCAACGTCCTGACTTTC. It is translated as CAWTSFGANVLTF.

The chain is built from TRBV7-2 and TRBJ2-5; 9 bases agree with TRBD2. The CDR3 is made up of 14 amino acids. Per the germline V gene, CDR1 is SGHTA and CDR2 is FQGNSA. The ends lost 5 bases at V and 4 bases at J; junction bases unmatched: 5. The CDR3 loop reads CASSPRLAVETQYF. In DNA form, the CDR3 reads TGTGCCAGCAGCCCGAGACTAGCGGTAGAGACCCAGTACTTC.